Given below is one TCR beta chain in context. Its antigen is unknown. Germline CDR1 and CDR2: LNHNV and YYDKDF (reference sequence). The CDR3 consists of 18 residues. V gave up 0 bases and J gave up 2 bases, with 16 bases separating them. The sample belongs to a study of CD8 T cell repertoires and HIV-1 epitope variants. This table comes from immunoSEQ multiplex PCR, and its TCRdb copy is limited to in-frame clones, with some not included. The sample has under 6,000 clones, around 66% seen once. This chain uses TRBV15 with TRBJ2-2; unclear D gene. This clonotype was obtained from a male donor with HIV. The sequenced sample was cultured CD8+ T cells derived from PBMCs. In DNA, the CDR3 is TGTGCCACCAGCAGAGATGGGAATAGGGTGGATAACACCGGGGAGCTGTTTTTT. This encodes CATSRDGNRVDNTGELFF.